One sample yielded the 18 T cell receptor beta chains listed below, sequenced in a study of T cell responses to AZD1222 COVID-19 vaccine. Sequencing was performed with immunoSEQ multiplex PCR; in TCRdb, only in-frame clones are kept and a portion is missing. The data show about 86,000 clones, around nine tenths seen once. The sample here was peripheral blood, taken on day 0 of AZD1222 vaccination. The receptors shown here come from an adult in good health.

As regards this clone: At one of its ends the junction is not consistent with the germline gene, which may arise from a read error. V is TRBV10-1 and J is TRBJ1-6; 10 positions match TRBD1. CDR3 size: 12 residues. Germline values: CDR1 WNHNN, CDR2 SYGVQD (reference sequence). The CDR3 is CASSPDRGGPWF. The CDR3 region has the DNA TGCGCCAGCAGCCCGGACAGGGGGGGCCCCTGGTTT.

J is TRBJ1-4 and V is TRBV3-1 (or the pseudogene TRBV3-2); D gene uncertain. The V gene's germline CDR1 is LGHDT and CDR2 YNNKEL (reference sequence). The CDR3 extends over 16 amino acids. V was clipped by 5 bases and J by 0 bases, with 13 bases between them. The CDR3 reads CASSARIQTTNEKLFF. The DNA of the CDR3 is TGTGCCAGCAGCGCCCGGATTCAAACAACTAATGAAAAACTGTTTTTT.

The rearrangement joins TRBV7-2 to TRBJ1-1; 7 positions agree with TRBD1. Germline lookup yields CDR1 SGHTA and CDR2 FQGNSA. This CDR3 contains 14 residues. V was pared by 3 bases and J by 4 bases, with 5 bases of the junction left unmatched. In DNA, the CDR3 is TGTGCCAGCAGCTTGGACAGGAGGGGCACTGAAGCTTTCTTT. It codes for CASSLDRRGTEAFF. The variable domain in full, with the rest retrieved from reference TRBV7-2 and TRBJ1-1, is GAGVSQSPSNKVTEKGKDVELRCDPISGHTALYWYRQSLGQGLEFLIYFQGNSAPDKSGLPSDRFSAERTGGSVSTLTIQRTQQEDSAVYLCASSLDRRGTEAFFGQGTRLTVV.

The CDR3, as DNA: TGTGCCAGCGGGACAGGGCGAACGGGGGGCGGCTACACCTTC. Encoded protein: CASGTGRTGGGYTF. This sequence joins TRBV2 and TRBJ1-2; the match to TRBD1 covers 9 bases. The germline V gene has CDR1 SNHLY and CDR2 FYNNEI. The V segment lost 8 bases and the J segment 8 bases; nucleotides outside the gene matches: 12. CDR3 length equals 14 residues.

V usage is TRBV5-1 and J usage is TRBJ2-2; TRBD2 matches at 8 bases. Unmatched junction bases numbered 10, after V lost 2 bases and J lost 4 bases. This CDR3 comprises 17 residues. Germline CDR1 SGHRS, CDR2 YFSETQ. The CDR3 region has the DNA TGCGCCAGCAGCTTTCTTAGCGGGATATCTGGCACCGGGGAGCTGTTTTTT. As protein: CASSFLSGISGTGELFF.

This clone occurred a few times. V and J are TRBV2 and TRBJ2-7; 13 nucleotides line up with TRBD2. The CDR3 has 15 residues. The junction had 9 bases not matched to a gene; V was cut back by 7 bases and J by 6 bases. CDR1 and CDR2 (germline): SNHLY, FYNNEI. This CDR3 reads CASTGTSGRESEQYF. In nucleotides, the CDR3 is TGTGCCAGCACAGGAACTAGCGGGAGGGAGTCCGAGCAGTACTTC.

The chain uses TRBV6-4 and TRBJ2-2, with D tentatively TRBD1 (6 bases). The V and J ends lost 5 bases and 0 bases respectively, with 13 bases between them. The CDR3 contains 16 residues. CDR1 is MRHNA, CDR2 SNTAGT, per germline. CDR3 nucleotide sequence: TGTGCCAGCAGTTCCCAGGGGCAGACGAACACCGGGGAGCTGTTTTTT. Residues: CASSSQGQTNTGELFF.

This sequence joins TRBV6-4 and TRBJ2-1; TRBD1 aligns across 9 bases. In germline, CDR1 is MRHNA, CDR2 SNTAGT. With 7 bases clipped from V and 5 bases from J, the junction kept 9 bases outside the gene matches. The CDR3 sequence is 15 residues long. CDR3 loop: CASTSGTGRNNEQFF. CDR3 DNA sequence: TGTGCCAGCACTTCCGGGACAGGGAGGAACAATGAGCAGTTCTTC.

V is TRBV11-1 and J is TRBJ2-5; D remains unclear. The ends were cut back, 1 base at V and 2 bases at J, with 5 bases in the middle. Germline CDR1 SGHAT, CDR2 FQDESV (reference sequence). This CDR3 is 13 amino acids long. CDR3 sequence (DNA): TGTGCCAGCAGCTTAGGGGTTCAAGAGACCCAGTACTTC. Protein: CASSLGVQETQYF.

A word on this clone: At one end the junction does not follow the germline gene, possibly because of a read error. In nucleotides, the CDR3 is TGCGTAACAGCGGGTACCTACAATGAGCAGTTCTTC. This sequence encodes CVTAGTYNEQFF. The chain joins TRBV27 to TRBJ2-1, with D perhaps matching TRBD2 (6 bases). There are 12 residues in the CDR3. Germline values: CDR1 MNHEY, CDR2 SMNVEV (reference sequence).

V usage is TRBV7-2 and J usage is TRBJ1-1; D is unclear. The V gene lost 0 bases and the J gene lost 1 base, with 21 bases spanning the gap. The length of the CDR3 is 19 residues. Germline CDR1 and CDR2: SGHTA and FQGNSA. This CDR3 reads CASSLATQVKMSTNTEAFF. CDR3 nucleotide sequence: TGTGCCAGCAGCTTAGCGACCCAGGTAAAGATGAGCACGAACACTGAAGCTTTCTTT.

The chain has TRBV19 and TRBJ1-5; D is perhaps TRBD1 (6 bases). Trimming removed 3 bases from V and 4 bases from J, with 16 bases in between. The CDR3 sequence is 16 residues long. Germline CDR1 LNHDA, CDR2 SQIVND (reference sequence). The CDR3 region has the DNA TGTGCCAGTAGTATTAATTGGGGGGCTCGGAATCAGCCCCAGCATTTT. It yields the protein CASSINWGARNQPQHF.

The chain has TRBV19 and TRBJ1-5; D is unclear. Germline V gene sequence: CDR1 LNHDA, CDR2 SQIVND (reference sequence). CDR3 length: 13 amino acids. V was clipped by 5 bases and J by 0 bases, with 5 bases between them. The CDR3 loop reads CASSPYSNQPQHF. In nucleotides, the CDR3 is TGTGCCAGTAGTCCCTATAGCAATCAGCCCCAGCATTTT.

The chain couples TRBV7-8 to TRBJ1-1; no reliable D call. The CDR3 runs to 13 residues. Per the germline V gene, CDR1 is SGHVS and CDR2 is FQNEAQ. V was trimmed by 2 bases and J by 4 bases, leaving 8 bases between them. The CDR3: CASSLILSTEAFF. The CDR3 DNA reads as TGTGCCAGCAGCTTAATCCTGAGCACTGAAGCTTTCTTT.

A single count supports this clone. The chain carries TRBV12-3 or TRBV12-4 and TRBJ2-1; TRBD2 agrees at 8 bases. CDR3 length equals 13 residues. The V segment lost 5 bases and the J segment 7 bases; nucleotides outside the gene matches: 4. The CDR3 loop is CASSPPGGNEQFF. The DNA for the CDR3 is TGTGCCAGCAGTCCCCCGGGGGGGAATGAGCAGTTCTTC.

The chain joins TRBV19 to TRBJ2-5, with TRBD1 matching 7 bases. The CDR3 runs 16 residues. Per the germline V gene, CDR1 is LNHDA and CDR2 is SQIVND (reference sequence). With V trimmed by 3 bases and J by 2 bases, 9 bases remained unmatched. The CDR3 loop reads CASSIAPQGNQETQYF. The CDR3, as DNA: TGTGCCAGTAGTATCGCGCCACAGGGGAATCAAGAGACCCAGTACTTC.

The chain recombines TRBV7-2 with TRBJ1-1; D might be TRBD1 (5 bases). CDR3 size: 13 residues. Germline loops: CDR1 SGHTA, CDR2 FQGNSA. V lost 2 bases and J 8 bases, leaving 12 bases between the germline ends. CDR3 sequence (DNA): TGTGCCAGCAGCTTAAGAAGGGGAGTCGAAGCTTTCTTT. Encoded protein: CASSLRRGVEAFF.

V is TRBV6-5 and J is TRBJ2-3, with D possibly being TRBD1 (5 bases). Germline CDR1 is MNHEY and CDR2 is SVGAGI. The CDR3 spans 15 residues. Trimming left V 6 bases short and J 2 bases short, with 15 bases between. The CDR3 reads CASRLGRIITDTQYF. The CDR3 DNA is TGTGCCAGCAGATTGGGGCGCATAATCACAGATACGCAGTATTTT.